The 13 T cell receptor beta chains in this list originate from one sample, sequenced in a study of blood T cell repertoires in COVID-19. This table comes from immunoSEQ multiplex PCR, and its TCRdb copy is limited to in-frame clones, with some not included. The table shows about 230,000 clones, with 85% to 90% occurring only once. Sequencing was carried out using PBMCs or T cells enriched from blood (not recorded which). The receptors here all came from a woman aged 25 to 45 with acute COVID-19.

V gene TRBV11-2 combines with J gene TRBJ1-3, with D uncertain. The CDR3 covers 13 residues. V was pared by 3 bases and J by 2 bases, with 5 bases between. Looked up from germline, CDR1 is SGHAT and CDR2 is FQNNGV. The CDR3 DNA sequence: TGTGCCAGCAGCTTGCGTGCTGGAAACACCATATATTTT. Its protein is CASSLRAGNTIYF.

The V and J genes are TRBV19 and TRBJ1-4; 9 bases are shared with TRBD1. J was trimmed by 7 bases and V by 10 bases; bases with no gene match: 13. Germline values: CDR1 LNHDA, CDR2 SQIVND (reference sequence). CDR3 size: 15 residues. CDR3 amino acids: CATALQGAFSEKLFF. The CDR3 coding sequence is TGTGCCACCGCGTTACAGGGGGCGTTTAGTGAAAAACTGTTTTTT.

This chain uses TRBV6-2 or TRBV6-3 with TRBJ2-1; TRBD2 matches 8 bases. V was clipped by 6 bases and J by 5 bases; unmatched bases: 9. The CDR3 extends over 15 amino acids. CDR1 and CDR2 (germline): MNHEY, SVGEGT. CDR3 in DNA: TGTGCCAGCAGCTGGGTATCGGGGGGGAACAATGAGCAGTTCTTC. Translating gives CASSWVSGGNNEQFF.

The V call is TRBV11-2, the J call TRBJ1-1, with a weak D call TRBD1 (5 bases). CDR1 is SGHAT, CDR2 FQNNGV, per germline. The CDR3 contains 14 residues. Trimming removed 3 bases at V and 7 bases at J, with 15 bases between. The DNA of the CDR3 is TGTGCCAGCAGCTTTGTCGGGGGAGGTCTTGAAGCTTTCTTT. It translates to CASSFVGGGLEAFF.

This rearrangement joins TRBV29-1 to TRBJ1-1; TRBD1 is a possible D gene (5 bases). The CDR3 is made up of 13 amino acids. Deletions cut 6 bases from V and 8 bases from J, with 19 bases between. The germline V gene encodes CDR1 SQVTM and CDR2 ANQGSEA. The CDR3, as DNA: TGCAGCGTCCTCCCCCCCCAGGGCCTAGAAGCTTTCTTT. As protein: CSVLPPQGLEAFF.

This CDR3 is CASSQDYDRDYGYTF. Written as DNA, the CDR3 is TGTGCCAGCAGCCAAGATTATGACAGGGACTATGGCTACACCTTC. The chain recombines TRBV3-1 (or the pseudogene TRBV3-2) with TRBJ1-2, with 7 bases matching TRBD1. Germline V gene lookup returns CDR1 LGHDT and CDR2 YNNKEL (reference sequence). The CDR3 consists of 15 residues. V was clipped by 0 bases and J by 3 bases; unmatched bases: 4.

The rearrangement uses TRBV20-1 and TRBJ1-2, with D tentatively TRBD1 (6 bases). Germline V lookup: CDR1 DFQATT, CDR2 SNEGSKA (reference sequence). The CDR3 consists of 11 residues. V was shortened by 6 bases and J by 8 bases, with 13 bases between the two germline ends. The CDR3 DNA reads as TGCAGTGCAGGGGGGGGATGGGGCTACACCTTC. It encodes CSAGGGWGYTF.

The chain combines TRBV21-1 with TRBJ1-2; TRBD1, the D gene given by the table, was not confirmed from the DNA. TRBV21-1 is shown as a pseudogene. The CDR3 spans 13 residues. In DNA, the CDR3 is TGTGCCAGCAGCAACCCAGGGGGATCCGGCTACACCTTC. It encodes CASSNPGGSGYTF.

This chain uses TRBV30 with TRBJ2-1; D uncertain. The CDR3 totals 13 residues. CDR1 is GTSNPN and CDR2 is SVGIG in the germline V gene (reference sequence). Trimming left V 8 bases short and J 3 bases short, with 14 bases between. The CDR3 loop is CAGKTLGYNEQFF. CDR3 nucleotides: TGTGCCGGGAAGACCCTAGGCTACAATGAGCAGTTCTTC.

The J gene is TRBJ1-5, the V gene TRBV6-2 or TRBV6-3, with TRBD1 as a possible D gene (5 bases). Trimming stripped 6 bases from V and 4 bases from J, with 10 bases between. Germline V gene sequence: CDR1 MNHEY, CDR2 SVGEGT. The CDR3 runs 13 residues. The CDR3: CASSSTENQPQHF. The CDR3 nucleotides read TGTGCCAGCAGCTCGACAGAGAATCAGCCCCAGCATTTT.

The genes are TRBV11-2 and TRBJ1-2; perhaps TRBD1 as D (5 bases). The length of the CDR3 is 13 residues. Germline assignment: CDR1 SGHAT and CDR2 FQNNGV. Trimming stripped 7 bases from V and 9 bases from J, with 18 bases between. In nucleotides, the CDR3 is TGTGCCAGCACCAATGCGGCAGGGAACAGCTACACCTTC. Translating it yields CASTNAAGNSYTF.

This clone was picked up one time. The chain employs TRBV10-3 and TRBJ1-1; 8 bases map to TRBD1. CDR1 and CDR2 from the germline V gene are ENHRY and SYGVKD. Trimming removed 8 bases from V and 4 bases from J; junction bases left unmatched: 6. This CDR3 has 13 amino acids. This CDR3 is CAISDREGTEAFF. The DNA for the CDR3 is TGTGCCATCTCGGACAGGGAGGGCACTGAAGCTTTCTTT.

Concerning this clone: An end of the junction differs from the germline gene, which may be a read error. The rearrangement joins TRBV5-1 to TRBJ2-3; 16 bases fit TRBD2. The CDR3 runs 17 residues. Germline V gives CDR1 SGHRS, CDR2 YFSETQ. CDR3 bases: TGCGCCAGCAGCCCATCGGGACTAGCGGGGGGGCATCGATATTCAGTTTTT. It yields the protein CASSPSGLAGGHRYSVF.